The clone carrying this T cell receptor beta chain was recorded many times. Antigen: not known. The data were taken from a study of T cells after posttransplantation cyclophosphamide. TCRdb's table, derived via immunoSEQ multiplex PCR, lists solely in-frame clones and lacks some. The repertoire consists of about 24,000 clones, none detected only once. Whole-study results and caveats: Donor-recipient repertoire similarity was low at 1-2 months, rising over year one. TRB overlap between skin or GI tissue T cells and blood was limited. After PTCy, TRB diversity resembled that of CNI/methotrexate controls.

CDR1 is SGHNT and CDR2 is YYREEE in the germline V gene (reference sequence). This CDR3 is 16 amino acids long. The V segment lost 2 bases and the J segment 1 base; nucleotides outside the gene matches: 6. The sequence was collected from a woman aged 50 to 65 in good health, CMV-negative, and a related stem cell transplant donor. The rearrangement links TRBV5-4 to TRBJ2-5, with 9 bases identical to TRBD1. Sequenced material: PBMCs. CDR3 DNA sequence: TGTGCCAGCAGCTTCCCCGACAGGGGGACCCAAGAGACCCAGTACTTC. Translated: CASSFPDRGTQETQYF. The whole variable domain, remainder taken from reference TRBV5-4 and TRBJ2-5, is ETGVTQSPTHLIKTRGQQVTLRCSSQSGHNTVSWYQQALGQGPQFIFQYYREEENGRGNFPPRFSGLQFPNYSSELNVNALELDDSALYLCASSFPDRGTQETQYFGPGTRLLVL.